Listed below are T cell receptor beta chains from one sample, sequenced in a study of Graves' ophthalmopathy and Graves' hyperthyroidism. TCRdb fed the multiplex PCR reads into MiXCR, producing one record per CDR3 protein. The sample contains some 750,000 distinct CDR3 sequences, about 44% of which appear only once. The sample was peripheral blood. The receptor source for this set is an adult man with Graves' ophthalmopathy. CDR3s include the opening cysteine and the closing phenylalanine or tryptophan. Fields, in order: D gene, clone size, J gene, V gene, CDR3 length, CDR3 protein, CDR3 DNA. A D gene is named only where the DNA matches it firmly. Some rows mark clone size as missing; the rest say once, few, many or name a class of expanded clone.

>-|-|TRBJ1-5|TRBV7-9|15
CASSFGEVGNQPQHF
TGTGCCAGCAGCTTTGGGGAGGTTGGCAATCAGCCCCAGCATTTT
>TRBD1|few|TRBJ1-2|TRBV20-1|15
CSANNLGQGAHGYTF
TGCAGTGCTAACAACCTCGGACAGGGGGCGCATGGCTACACCTTC
>-|many|TRBJ2-5|TRBV7-2|14
CASSRGRTQETQYF
TGTGCCAGCAGCAGAGGACGGACCCAAGAGACCCAGTACTTC
>-|few|TRBJ1-2|TRBV28|13
CASSPAGARGYTF
TGTGCCAGCAGTCCAGCGGGGGCTAGGGGCTACACCTTC
>TRBD1|-|TRBJ2-5|TRBV11-2|15
CASSLFRDSQETQYF
TGTGCCAGCAGCTTATTTAGGGACAGCCAAGAGACCCAGTACTTC
>-|few|TRBJ2-7|TRBV7-2|16
CASSPLTGWENYEQYF
TGTGCCAGCAGCCCCCTAACCGGTTGGGAAAACTACGAGCAGTACTTC
>-|many|TRBJ1-2|TRBV10-2|9
CASTCGYTF
TGCGCCAGCACGTGTGGCTACACCTTC
>-|many|TRBJ2-7|TRBV10-3|12
CATSDGAYEQYF
TGTGCCACGTCTGATGGAGCCTACGAGCAGTACTTC
>-|few|TRBJ1-1|TRBV14|13
CASSQDIGREAFF
TGTGCCAGCAGCCAAGATATCGGCAGGGAAGCTTTCTTT
>-|-|TRBJ1-2|TRBV27|13
CASSLSEGRGDTF
TGTGCCAGCAGTTTATCTGAAGGGCGCGGCGACACCTTC